The TCR beta chain described here comes from a study of blood T cell repertoires in COVID-19. Clones were read by immunoSEQ multiplex PCR, and TCRdb kept only the in-frame ones, dropping some. This sample has tens of thousands of clones, with around 84% found just once. Trimming took off 4 bases at V and 5 bases at J, with 20 bases between the two ends. Germline V CDR1 and CDR2: KGHSH, LQKENI. CDR3 length: 16 residues. The receptor's source is an elderly woman in a cohort sampled during active or convalescent COVID-19. Material: peripheral blood. This chain links TRBV18 with TRBJ1-2, with unresolved D. The chain's CDR3 is CASSLKSPETLYGYTF. The CDR3 DNA sequence: TGTGCCAGCTCACTTAAAAGCCCGGAGACCTTATATGGCTACACCTTC.